Included here is one T cell receptor beta chain sequence, with context. The antigen remains unidentified. The study subjected TCRalpha and TCRbeta cDNA to two nested PCRs of approximately 16 and 9 cycles. For each CDR3 protein, TCRdb gives one entry from its re-call of the 5' RACE reads, without DNA. This table lists around 47,000 distinct CDR3 sequences. This sample was taken from a study of monozygotic twins with inflammatory bowel disease. The CDR3 covers 15 residues. Study observations and caveats: Patient-to-patient differences in immunosuppressive treatment may have added variability to the repertoires.

Each donor had about 2.5 ml of blood drawn. The chain links TRBV21-1 to TRBJ2-1; TCRdb calls TRBD2, which cannot be checked without DNA. TRBV21-1 is annotated as a pseudogene. The sequencing sample was made of blood. This receptor was obtained from a human donor with ulcerative colitis or Crohn's disease, or a healthy co-twin of an affected twin (not recorded which). CDR3 sequence: CASGEGEFDYNEQFF.